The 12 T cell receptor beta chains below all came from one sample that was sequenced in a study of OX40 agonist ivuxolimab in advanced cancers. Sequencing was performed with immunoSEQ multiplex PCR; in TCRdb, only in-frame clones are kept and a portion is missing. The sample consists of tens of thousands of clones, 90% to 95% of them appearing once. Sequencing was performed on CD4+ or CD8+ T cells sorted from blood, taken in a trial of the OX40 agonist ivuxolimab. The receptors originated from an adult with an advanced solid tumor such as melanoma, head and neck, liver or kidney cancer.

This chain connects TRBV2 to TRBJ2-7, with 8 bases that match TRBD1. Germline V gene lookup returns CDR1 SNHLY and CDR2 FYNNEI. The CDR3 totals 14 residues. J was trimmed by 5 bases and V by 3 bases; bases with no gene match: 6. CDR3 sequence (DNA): TGTGCCAGCAGTGAGGGAGACAGGGGCCACGAGCAGTACTTC. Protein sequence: CASSEGDRGHEQYF. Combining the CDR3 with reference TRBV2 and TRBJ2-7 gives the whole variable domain EPEVTQTPSHQVTQMGQEVILRCVPISNHLYFYWYRQILGQKVEFLVSFYNNEISEKSEIFDDQFSVERPDGSNFTLKIRSTKLEDSAMYFCASSEGDRGHEQYFGPGTRLTVT.

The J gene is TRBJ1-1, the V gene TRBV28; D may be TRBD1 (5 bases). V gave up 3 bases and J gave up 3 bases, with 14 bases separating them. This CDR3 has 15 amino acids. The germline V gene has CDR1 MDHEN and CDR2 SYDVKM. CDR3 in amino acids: CASSFRRGRDTEAFF. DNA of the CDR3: TGTGCCAGCAGTTTCCGGAGGGGAAGGGACACTGAAGCTTTCTTT. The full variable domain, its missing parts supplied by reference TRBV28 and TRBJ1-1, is DVKVTQSSRYLVKRTGEKVFLECVQDMDHENMFWYRQDPGLGLRLIYFSYDVKMKEKGDIPEGYSVSREKKERFSLILESASTNQTSMYLCASSFRRGRDTEAFFGQGTRLTVV.

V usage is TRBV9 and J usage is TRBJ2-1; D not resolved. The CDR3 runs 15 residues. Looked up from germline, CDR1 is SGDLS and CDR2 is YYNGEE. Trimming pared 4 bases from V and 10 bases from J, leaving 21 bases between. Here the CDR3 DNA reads TGTGCCAGCAGCCTACCCCCGGGCTCCTTCTCCGAGCAGTTCTTC. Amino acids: CASSLPPGSFSEQFF.

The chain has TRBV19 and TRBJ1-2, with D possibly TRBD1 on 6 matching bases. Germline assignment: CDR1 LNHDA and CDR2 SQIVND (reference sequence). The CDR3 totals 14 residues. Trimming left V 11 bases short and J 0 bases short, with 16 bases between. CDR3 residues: CASLGGGSNYGYTF. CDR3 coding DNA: TGTGCCTCCTTAGGGGGGGGTTCTAACTATGGCTACACCTTC.

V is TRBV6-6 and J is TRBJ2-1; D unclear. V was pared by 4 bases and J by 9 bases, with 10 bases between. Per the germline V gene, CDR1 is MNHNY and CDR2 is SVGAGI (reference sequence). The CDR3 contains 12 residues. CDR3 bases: TGTGCCAGCAGTTTACAGCCGCCTGAGCAGTTCTTC. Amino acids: CASSLQPPEQFF.

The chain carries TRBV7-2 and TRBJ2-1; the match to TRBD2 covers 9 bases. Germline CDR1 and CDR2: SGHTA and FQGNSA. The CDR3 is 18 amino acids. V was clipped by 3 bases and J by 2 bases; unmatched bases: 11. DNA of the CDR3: TGTGCCAGCAGCTTCCACCCCCTACTAGCGGGTCCCTACAATGAGCAGTTCTTC. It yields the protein CASSFHPLLAGPYNEQFF. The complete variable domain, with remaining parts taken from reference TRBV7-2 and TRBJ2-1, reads GAGVSQSPSNKVTEKGKDVELRCDPISGHTALYWYRQSLGQGLEFLIYFQGNSAPDKSGLPSDRFSAERTGGSVSTLTIQRTQQEDSAVYLCASSFHPLLAGPYNEQFFGPGTRLTVL.

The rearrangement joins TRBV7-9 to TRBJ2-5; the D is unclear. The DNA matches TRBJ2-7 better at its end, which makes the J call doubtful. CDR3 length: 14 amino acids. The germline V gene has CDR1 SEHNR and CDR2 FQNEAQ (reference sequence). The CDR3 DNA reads TGTGCCAGCAGCTTAGGGGTTTCCGACTACGAGCAGTACTTC. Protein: CASSLGVSDYEQYF.

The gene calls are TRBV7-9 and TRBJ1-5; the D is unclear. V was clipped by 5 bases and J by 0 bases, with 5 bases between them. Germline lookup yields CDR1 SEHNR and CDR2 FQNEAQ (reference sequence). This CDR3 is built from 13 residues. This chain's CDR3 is CASSPSSNQPQHF. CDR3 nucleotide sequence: TGTGCCAGCAGCCCGAGTAGCAATCAGCCCCAGCATTTT. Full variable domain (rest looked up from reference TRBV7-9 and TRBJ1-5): DTGVSQNPRHKITKRGQNVTFRCDPISEHNRLYWYRQTLGQGPEFLTYFQNEAQLEKSRLLSDRFSAERPKGSFSTLEIQRTEQGDSAMYLCASSPSSNQPQHFGDGTRLSIL.

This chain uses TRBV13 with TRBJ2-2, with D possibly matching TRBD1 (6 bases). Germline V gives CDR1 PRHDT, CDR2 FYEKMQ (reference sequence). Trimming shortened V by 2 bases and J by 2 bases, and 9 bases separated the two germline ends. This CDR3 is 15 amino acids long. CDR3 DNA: TGTGCCAGCAGCTTAAGGACAGATAACACCGGGGAGCTGTTTTTT. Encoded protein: CASSLRTDNTGELFF.

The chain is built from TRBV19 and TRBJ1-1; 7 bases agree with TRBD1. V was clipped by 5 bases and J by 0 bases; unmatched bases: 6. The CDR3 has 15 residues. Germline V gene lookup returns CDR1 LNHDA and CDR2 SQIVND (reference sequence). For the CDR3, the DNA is TGTGCCAGTAGTCTGTGGACAGGCATGAACACTGAAGCTTTCTTT. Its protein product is CASSLWTGMNTEAFF. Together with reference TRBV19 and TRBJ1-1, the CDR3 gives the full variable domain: DGGITQSPKYLFRKEGQNVTLSCEQNLNHDAMYWYRQDPGQGLRLIYYSQIVNDFQKGDIAEGYSVSREKKESFPLTVTSAQKNPTAFYLCASSLWTGMNTEAFFGQGTRLTVV.

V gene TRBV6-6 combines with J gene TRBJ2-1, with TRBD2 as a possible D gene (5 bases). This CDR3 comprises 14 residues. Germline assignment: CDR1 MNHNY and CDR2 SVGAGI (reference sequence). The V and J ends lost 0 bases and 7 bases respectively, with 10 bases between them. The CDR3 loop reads CASSYSLERNEQFF. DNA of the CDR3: TGTGCCAGCAGTTACTCGTTAGAGCGGAATGAGCAGTTCTTC.

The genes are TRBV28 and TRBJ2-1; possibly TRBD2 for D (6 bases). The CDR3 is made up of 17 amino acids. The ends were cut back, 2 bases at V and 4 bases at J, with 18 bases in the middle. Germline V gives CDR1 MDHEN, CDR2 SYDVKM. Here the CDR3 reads CASSLRRDLSYYNEQFF. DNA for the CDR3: TGTGCCAGCAGTTTAAGGCGGGACTTATCTTATTACAATGAGCAGTTCTTC.